This T cell receptor (beta chain) was profiled in a study of blood T cells in healthy people across ages. This clonotype was found a few times. The antigen remains unidentified. Study results and caveats: Estimated diversity across one million T cells was deemed an underestimate.

Germline CDR1 DFQATT, CDR2 SNEGSKA (reference sequence). The CDR3 totals 14 residues. The V end lost 1 base, the J end lost 5 bases, and 13 bases lay between the germline ends. The authors ran a second PCR of roughly 7 to 11 cycles using a sample-barcoded 5' primer and a J-beta primer mix. TCRdb ran MiXCR on the 5' RACE reads and lists one entry per CDR3 protein. There are about 640,000 distinct CDR3 sequences in the sample; approximately 50% occur only once, and over 30% lies in the top ten. V is TRBV20-1 and J is TRBJ2-3, with a possible D match to TRBD2 (5 bases). This clonotype originated in a man aged 60 to 75 in good health. Specimen: blood. This chain's CDR3 is CSARAPSLGDTQYF. CDR3 bases: TGCAGTGCTAGAGCACCTTCACTAGGAGATACGCAGTATTTT.